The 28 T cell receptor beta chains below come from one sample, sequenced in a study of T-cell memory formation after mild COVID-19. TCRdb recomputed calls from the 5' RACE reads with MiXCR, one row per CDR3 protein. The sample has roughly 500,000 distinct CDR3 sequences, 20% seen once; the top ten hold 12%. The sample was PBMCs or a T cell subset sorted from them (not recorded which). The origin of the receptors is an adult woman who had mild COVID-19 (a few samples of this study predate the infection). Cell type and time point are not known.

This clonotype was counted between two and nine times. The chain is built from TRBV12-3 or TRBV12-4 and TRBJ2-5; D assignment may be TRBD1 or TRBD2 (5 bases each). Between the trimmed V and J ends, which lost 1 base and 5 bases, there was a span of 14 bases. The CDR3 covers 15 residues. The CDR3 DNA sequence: TGTGCCAGCAGTTTAGACTGGGGACCCCGCGAGACCCAGTACTTC. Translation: CASSLDWGPRETQYF.

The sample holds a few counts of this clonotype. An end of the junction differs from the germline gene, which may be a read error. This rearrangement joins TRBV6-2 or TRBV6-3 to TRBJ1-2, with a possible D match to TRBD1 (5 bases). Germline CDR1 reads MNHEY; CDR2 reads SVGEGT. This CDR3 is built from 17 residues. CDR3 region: CASSYWDGSERTYGYTF. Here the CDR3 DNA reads TGTGCCAGCAGCTACTGGGACGGATCTGAGAGGACCTATGGCTACACCTTC.

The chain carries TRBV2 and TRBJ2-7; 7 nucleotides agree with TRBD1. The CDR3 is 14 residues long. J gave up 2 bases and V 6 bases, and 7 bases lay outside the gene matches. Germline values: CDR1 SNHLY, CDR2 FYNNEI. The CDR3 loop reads CASRPPRGTYEQYF. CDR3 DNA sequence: TGTGCCAGCAGGCCCCCCAGGGGGACCTACGAGCAGTACTTC.

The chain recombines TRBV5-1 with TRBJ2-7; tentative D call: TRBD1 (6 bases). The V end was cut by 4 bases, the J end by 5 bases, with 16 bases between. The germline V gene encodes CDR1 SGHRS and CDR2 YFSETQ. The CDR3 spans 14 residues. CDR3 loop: CASSLLGQRNEQYF. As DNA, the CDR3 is TGCGCCAGCAGCCTATTGGGACAAAGGAACGAGCAGTACTTC. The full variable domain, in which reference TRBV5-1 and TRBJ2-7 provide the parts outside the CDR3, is KAGVTQTPRYLIKTRGQQVTLSCSPISGHRSVSWYQQTPGQGLQFLFEYFSETQRNKGNFPGRFSGRQFSNSRSEMNVSTLELGDSALYLCASSLLGQRNEQYFGPGTRLTVT.

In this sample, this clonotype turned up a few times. This CDR3 reads CATSDWGSYEQYF. CDR3 bases: TGTGCCACCAGTGATTGGGGATCCTACGAGCAGTACTTC. The J gene is TRBJ2-7, the V gene TRBV24-1; D remains unclear. V was shortened by 2 bases and J by 1 base, with 5 bases between the two germline ends. Germline-derived CDR1 and CDR2 are KGHDR and SFDVKD. The CDR3 is 13 residues long.

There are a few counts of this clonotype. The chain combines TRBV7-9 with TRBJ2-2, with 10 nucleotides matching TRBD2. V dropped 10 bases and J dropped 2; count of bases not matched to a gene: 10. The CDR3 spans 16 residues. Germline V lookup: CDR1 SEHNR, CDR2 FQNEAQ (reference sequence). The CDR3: CATETSGTPNTGELFF. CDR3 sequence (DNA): TGTGCCACCGAAACTAGCGGGACCCCCAACACCGGGGAGCTGTTTTTT.

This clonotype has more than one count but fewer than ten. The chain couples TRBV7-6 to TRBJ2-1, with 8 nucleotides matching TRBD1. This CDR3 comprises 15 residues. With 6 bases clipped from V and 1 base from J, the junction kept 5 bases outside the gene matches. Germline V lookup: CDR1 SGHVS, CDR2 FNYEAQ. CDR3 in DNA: TGTGCCAGCAGGGATGGACAGGGTTCCTACAATGAGCAGTTCTTC. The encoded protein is CASRDGQGSYNEQFF.

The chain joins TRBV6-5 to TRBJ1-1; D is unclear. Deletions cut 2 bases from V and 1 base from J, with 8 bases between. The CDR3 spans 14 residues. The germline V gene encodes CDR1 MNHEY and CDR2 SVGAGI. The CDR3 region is CASSYGSANTEAFF. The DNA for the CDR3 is TGTGCCAGCAGTTACGGCAGCGCGAACACTGAAGCTTTCTTT.

CDR3 in DNA: TGCGCCAGCAGCTTCTGGGGCAGGGGAGGCACTGAAGCTTTCTTT. It yields the protein CASSFWGRGGTEAFF. The gene calls are TRBV5-1 and TRBJ1-1, with D possibly matching TRBD1 (6 bases). The V end was cut by 2 bases, the J end by 4 bases, with 15 bases between. Germline lookup yields CDR1 SGHRS and CDR2 YFSETQ. The CDR3 is made up of 15 amino acids.

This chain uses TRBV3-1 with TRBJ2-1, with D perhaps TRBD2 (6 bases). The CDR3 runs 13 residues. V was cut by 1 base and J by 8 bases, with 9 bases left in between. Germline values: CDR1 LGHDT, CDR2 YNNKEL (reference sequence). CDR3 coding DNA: TGTGCCAGCAGCCAAGGCGGGGCCGATGAGCAGTTCTTC. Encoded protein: CASSQGGADEQFF.

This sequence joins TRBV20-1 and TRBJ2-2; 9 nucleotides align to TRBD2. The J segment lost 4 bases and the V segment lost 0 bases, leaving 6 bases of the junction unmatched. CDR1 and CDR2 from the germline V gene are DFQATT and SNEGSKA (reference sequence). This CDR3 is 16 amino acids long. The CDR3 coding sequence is TGCAGTGCTAGAGATCAGGTAGCGGGAGCCACCGGGGAGCTGTTTTTT. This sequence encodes CSARDQVAGATGELFF.

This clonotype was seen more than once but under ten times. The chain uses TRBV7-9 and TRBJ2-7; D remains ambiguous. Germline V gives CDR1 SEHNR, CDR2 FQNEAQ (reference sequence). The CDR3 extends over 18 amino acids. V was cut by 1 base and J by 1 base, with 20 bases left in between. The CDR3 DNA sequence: TGTGCCAGCAGCTTAGGAATCATAGGTGGCCGCGAGTCCTACGAGCAGTACTTC. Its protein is CASSLGIIGGRESYEQYF.

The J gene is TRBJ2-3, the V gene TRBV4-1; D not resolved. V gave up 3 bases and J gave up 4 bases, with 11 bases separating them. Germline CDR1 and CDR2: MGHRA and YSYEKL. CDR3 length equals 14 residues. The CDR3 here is CASSQSPRSDTQYF. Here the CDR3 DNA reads TGCGCCAGCAGCCAGTCACCCCGGTCAGATACGCAGTATTTT.

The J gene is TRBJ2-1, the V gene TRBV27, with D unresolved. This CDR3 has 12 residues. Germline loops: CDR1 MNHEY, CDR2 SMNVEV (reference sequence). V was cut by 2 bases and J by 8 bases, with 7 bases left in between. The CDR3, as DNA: TGTGCCAGCAGTTTAAGGAGAGATGAGCAGTTCTTC. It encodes CASSLRRDEQFF.

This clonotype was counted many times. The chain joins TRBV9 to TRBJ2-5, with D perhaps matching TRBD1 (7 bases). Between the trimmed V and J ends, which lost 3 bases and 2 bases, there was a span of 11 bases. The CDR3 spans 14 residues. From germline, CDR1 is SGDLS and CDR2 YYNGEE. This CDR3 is CASSGQGGQETQYF. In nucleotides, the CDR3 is TGTGCCAGCAGCGGCCAGGGGGGACAAGAGACCCAGTACTTC.

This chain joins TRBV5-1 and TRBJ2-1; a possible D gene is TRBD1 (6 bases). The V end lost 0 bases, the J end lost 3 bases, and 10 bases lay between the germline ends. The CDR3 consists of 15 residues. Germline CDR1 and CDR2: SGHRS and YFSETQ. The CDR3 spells CASSLGSGVYNEQFF. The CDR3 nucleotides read TGCGCCAGCAGCTTGGGTTCAGGGGTCTACAATGAGCAGTTCTTC.

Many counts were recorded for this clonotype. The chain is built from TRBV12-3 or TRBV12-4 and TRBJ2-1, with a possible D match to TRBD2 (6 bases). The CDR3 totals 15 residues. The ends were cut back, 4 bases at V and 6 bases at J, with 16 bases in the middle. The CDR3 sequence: CASSSPTVGGNEQFF. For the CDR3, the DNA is TGTGCCAGCAGTTCCCCGACCGTGGGGGGCAATGAGCAGTTCTTC.

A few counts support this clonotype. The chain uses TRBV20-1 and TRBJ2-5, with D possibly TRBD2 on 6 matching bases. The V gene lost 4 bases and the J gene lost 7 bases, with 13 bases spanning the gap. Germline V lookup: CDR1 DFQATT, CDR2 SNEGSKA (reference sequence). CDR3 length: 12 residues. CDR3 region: CSAKEGLWTQYF. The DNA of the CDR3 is TGCAGTGCTAAGGAGGGGTTATGGACCCAGTACTTC.

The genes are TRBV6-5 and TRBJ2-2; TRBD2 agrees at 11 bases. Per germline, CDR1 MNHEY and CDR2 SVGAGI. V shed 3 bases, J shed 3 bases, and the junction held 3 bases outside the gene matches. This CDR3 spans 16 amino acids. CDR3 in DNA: TGTGCCAGCAGTTATACTAGCGGGGGCTACACCGGGGAGCTGTTTTTT. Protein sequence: CASSYTSGGYTGELFF.

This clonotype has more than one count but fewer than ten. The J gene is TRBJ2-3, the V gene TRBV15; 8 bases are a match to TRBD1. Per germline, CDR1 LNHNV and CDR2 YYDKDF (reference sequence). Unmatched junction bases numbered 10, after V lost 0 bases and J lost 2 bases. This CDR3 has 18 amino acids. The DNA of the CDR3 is TGTGCCACCAGCAGAGATTATTTGAGGGGACAGGTCACAGATACGCAGTATTTT. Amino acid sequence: CATSRDYLRGQVTDTQYF.

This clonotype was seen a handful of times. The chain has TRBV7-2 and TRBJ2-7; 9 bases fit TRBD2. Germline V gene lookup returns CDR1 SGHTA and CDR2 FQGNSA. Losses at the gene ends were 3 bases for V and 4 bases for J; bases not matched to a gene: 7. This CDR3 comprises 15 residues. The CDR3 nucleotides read TGTGCCAGCAGCTTTATTAGCGGGGGAATTTACGAGCAGTACTTC. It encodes CASSFISGGIYEQYF.

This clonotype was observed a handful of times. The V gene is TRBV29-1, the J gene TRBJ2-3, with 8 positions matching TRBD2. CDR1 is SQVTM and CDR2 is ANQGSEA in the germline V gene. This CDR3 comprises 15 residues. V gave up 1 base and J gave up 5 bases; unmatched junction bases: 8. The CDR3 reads CSVEGPSGSLDTQYF. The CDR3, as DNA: TGCAGCGTTGAAGGTCCCAGCGGGAGTCTAGATACGCAGTATTTT.

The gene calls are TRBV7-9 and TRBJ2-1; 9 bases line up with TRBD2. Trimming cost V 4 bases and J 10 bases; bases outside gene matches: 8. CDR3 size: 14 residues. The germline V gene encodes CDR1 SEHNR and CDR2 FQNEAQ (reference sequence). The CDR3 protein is CASSSGLAMIEQFF. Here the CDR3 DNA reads TGTGCCAGCAGCTCGGGACTAGCTATGATCGAGCAGTTCTTC.

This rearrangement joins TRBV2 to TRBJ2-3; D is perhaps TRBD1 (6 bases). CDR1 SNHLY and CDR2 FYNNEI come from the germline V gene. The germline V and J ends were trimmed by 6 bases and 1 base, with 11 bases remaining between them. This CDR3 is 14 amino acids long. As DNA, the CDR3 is TGTGCCAGCAGCGATAGGACAGGCACAGATACGCAGTATTTT. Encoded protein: CASSDRTGTDTQYF.

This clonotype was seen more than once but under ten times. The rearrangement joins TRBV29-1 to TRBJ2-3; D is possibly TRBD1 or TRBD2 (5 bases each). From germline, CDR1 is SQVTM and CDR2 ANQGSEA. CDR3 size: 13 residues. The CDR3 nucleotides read TGCACCACACGGGACGGCGGCACAGATACGCAGTATTTT. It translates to CTTRDGGTDTQYF.

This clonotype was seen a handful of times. For the CDR3, the DNA is TGCGCCAGCAGCTTGGGGACAGGGTCCCTCCACTTT. This sequence encodes CASSLGTGSLHF. The chain joins TRBV5-1 to TRBJ1-6; TRBD1 matches at 8 bases. CDR3 length: 12 residues. With V trimmed by 0 bases and J by 14 bases, 1 base remained unmatched. Germline assignment: CDR1 SGHRS and CDR2 YFSETQ.

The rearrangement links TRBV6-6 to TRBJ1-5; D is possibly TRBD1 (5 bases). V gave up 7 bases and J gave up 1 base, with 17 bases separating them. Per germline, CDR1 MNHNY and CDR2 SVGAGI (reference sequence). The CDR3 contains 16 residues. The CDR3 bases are TGTGCCAGCACCTTTGGGGCTTGGGGAAGCAATCAGCCCCAGCATTTT. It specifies CASTFGAWGSNQPQHF.

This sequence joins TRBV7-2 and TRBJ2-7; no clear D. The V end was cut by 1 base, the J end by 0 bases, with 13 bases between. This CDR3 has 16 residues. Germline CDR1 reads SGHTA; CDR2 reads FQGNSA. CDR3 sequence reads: CASSLGVQRSSYEQYF. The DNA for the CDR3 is TGTGCCAGCAGCTTAGGGGTACAGAGGAGCTCCTACGAGCAGTACTTC.